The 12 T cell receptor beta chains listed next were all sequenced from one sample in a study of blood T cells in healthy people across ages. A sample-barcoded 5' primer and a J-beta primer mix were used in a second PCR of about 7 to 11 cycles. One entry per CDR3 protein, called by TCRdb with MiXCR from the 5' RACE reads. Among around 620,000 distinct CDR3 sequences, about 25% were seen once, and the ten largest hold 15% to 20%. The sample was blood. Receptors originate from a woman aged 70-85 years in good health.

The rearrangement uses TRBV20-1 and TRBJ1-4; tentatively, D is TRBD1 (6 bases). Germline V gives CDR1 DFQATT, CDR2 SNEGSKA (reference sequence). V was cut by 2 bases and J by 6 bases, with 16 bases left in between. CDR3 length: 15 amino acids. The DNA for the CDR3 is TGCAGTGCTAGACCCCGGGGAGGGGGGTATGAAAAACTGTTTTTT. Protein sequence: CSARPRGGGYEKLFF.

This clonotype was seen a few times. This CDR3 reads CASRRQGFPYEQYF. DNA for the CDR3: TGTGCCAGCAGAAGACAGGGGTTCCCCTACGAGCAGTACTTC. The gene calls are TRBV12-3 or TRBV12-4 and TRBJ2-5, with 8 bases identical to TRBD1. The J call may be mistaken, given a closer DNA end match to TRBJ2-7. CDR3 size: 14 residues.

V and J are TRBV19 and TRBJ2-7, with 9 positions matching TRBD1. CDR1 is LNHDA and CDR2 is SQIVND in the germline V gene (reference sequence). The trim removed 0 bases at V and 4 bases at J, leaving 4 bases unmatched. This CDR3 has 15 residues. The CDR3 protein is CASSIDGTGLYEQYF. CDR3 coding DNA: TGTGCCAGTAGTATAGACGGGACAGGGCTTTACGAGCAGTACTTC. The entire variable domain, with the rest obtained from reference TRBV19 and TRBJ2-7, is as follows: DGGITQSPKYLFRKEGQNVTLSCEQNLNHDAMYWYRQDPGQGLRLIYYSQIVNDFQKGDIAEGYSVSREKKESFPLTVTSAQKNPTAFYLCASSIDGTGLYEQYFGPGTRLTVT.

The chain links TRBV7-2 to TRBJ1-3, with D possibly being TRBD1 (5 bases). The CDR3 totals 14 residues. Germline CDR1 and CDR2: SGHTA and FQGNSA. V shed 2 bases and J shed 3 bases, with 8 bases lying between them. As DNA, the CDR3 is TGTGCCAGCAGCTTAAGCAGGGATGGAAACACCATATATTTT. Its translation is CASSLSRDGNTIYF. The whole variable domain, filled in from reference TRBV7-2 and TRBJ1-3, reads GAGVSQSPSNKVTEKGKDVELRCDPISGHTALYWYRQSLGQGLEFLIYFQGNSAPDKSGLPSDRFSAERTGGSVSTLTIQRTQQEDSAVYLCASSLSRDGNTIYFGEGSWLTVV.

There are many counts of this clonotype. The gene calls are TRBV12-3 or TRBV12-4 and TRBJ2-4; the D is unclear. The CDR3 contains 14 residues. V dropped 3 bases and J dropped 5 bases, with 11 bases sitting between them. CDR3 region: CASSFITTQNIQYF. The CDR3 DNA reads TGTGCCAGCAGTTTCATAACTACTCAAAACATTCAGTACTTC.

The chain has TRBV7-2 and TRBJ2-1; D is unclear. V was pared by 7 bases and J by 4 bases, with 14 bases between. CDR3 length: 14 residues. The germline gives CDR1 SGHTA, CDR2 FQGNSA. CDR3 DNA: TGTGCCAGCAACTTCCTTGGGGTGTACAATGAGCAGTTCTTC. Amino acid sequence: CASNFLGVYNEQFF.

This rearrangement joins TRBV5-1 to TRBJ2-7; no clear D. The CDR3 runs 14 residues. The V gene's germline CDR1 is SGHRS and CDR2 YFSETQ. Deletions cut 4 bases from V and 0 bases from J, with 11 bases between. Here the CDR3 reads CASSRASDSYEQYF. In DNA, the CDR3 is TGCGCCAGCAGCCGGGCCAGTGACTCCTACGAGCAGTACTTC.

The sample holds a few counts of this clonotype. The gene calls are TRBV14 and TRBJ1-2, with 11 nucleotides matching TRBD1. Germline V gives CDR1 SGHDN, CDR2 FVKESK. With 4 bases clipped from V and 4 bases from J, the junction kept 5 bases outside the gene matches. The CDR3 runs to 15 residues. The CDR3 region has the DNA TGTGCCAGCAGCCCACCTGGGACAGGGGGCTATGGCTACACCTTC. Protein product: CASSPPGTGGYGYTF.

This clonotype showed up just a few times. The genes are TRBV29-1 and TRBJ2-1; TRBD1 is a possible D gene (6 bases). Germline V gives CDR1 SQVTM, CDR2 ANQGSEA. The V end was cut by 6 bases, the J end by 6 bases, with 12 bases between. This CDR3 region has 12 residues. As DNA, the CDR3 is TGCAGCGTGGATCAGGGGTTCAATGAGCAGTTCTTC. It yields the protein CSVDQGFNEQFF.

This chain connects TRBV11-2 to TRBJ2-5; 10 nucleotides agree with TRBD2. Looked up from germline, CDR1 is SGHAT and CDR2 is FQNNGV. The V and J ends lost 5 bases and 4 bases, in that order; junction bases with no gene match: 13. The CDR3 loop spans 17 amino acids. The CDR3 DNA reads TGTGCCAGCAGCCTAAGGGTCAGGAGCGGGGGGGCAGAGACCCAGTACTTC. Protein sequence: CASSLRVRSGGAETQYF.

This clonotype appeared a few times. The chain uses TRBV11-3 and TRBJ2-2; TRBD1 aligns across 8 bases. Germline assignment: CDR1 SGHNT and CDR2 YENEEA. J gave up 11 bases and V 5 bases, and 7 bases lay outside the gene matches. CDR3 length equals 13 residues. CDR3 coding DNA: TGTGCCAGCAGCAGAGGGACAGGTAGCGAGCTGTTTTTT. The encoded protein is CASSRGTGSELFF.

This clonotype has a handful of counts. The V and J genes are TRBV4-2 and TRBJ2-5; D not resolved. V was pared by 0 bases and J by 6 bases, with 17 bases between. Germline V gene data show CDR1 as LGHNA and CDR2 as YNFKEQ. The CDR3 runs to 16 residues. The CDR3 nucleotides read TGTGCCAGCAGCCAAGATCAAGGGTTCCAGGAAAAGACCCAGTACTTC. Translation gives CASSQDQGFQEKTQYF.